This TCR beta chain was retrieved from a study of cytomegalovirus exposure and HLA in healthy donors. V shed 3 bases and J 3 bases; nucleotides not matched to a gene: 9. The germline V gene has CDR1 KGHSH and CDR2 LQKENI. The CDR3 is made up of 17 amino acids. The data were produced by immunoSEQ multiplex PCR, yet TCRdb's version contains in-frame clones alone and is incomplete. The sample lists around 120,000 clones; around 87% were seen once. The study drew the donors from its approximately 110-subject validation cohort, separate from the roughly 670-subject first cohort. Material: PBMCs. This chain connects TRBV18 to TRBJ2-1; TRBD1 matches at 9 bases. This TCR was recovered from a woman under 30 in good health and CMV-seropositive. CDR3 amino acids: CASSPALRDRDYNEQFF. The CDR3 coding sequence is TGTGCCAGCTCACCCGCTCTCCGGGACAGGGACTACAATGAGCAGTTCTTC.